Described below is a single T cell receptor beta chain sequence and its context. What it recognizes is unknown. CDR1 is SNHLY and CDR2 is FYNNEI in the germline V gene. V was cut by 6 bases and J by 2 bases, with 7 bases left in between. This CDR3 is built from 12 residues. This sample was taken from a study of monozygotic twins with cystic fibrosis. Study-wide results and caveats: Median Simpson clonality of approximately 0.0091 suggested naive T cells predominated. Co-twins had the most similar V usage for 13 of 16 pairs, J for 8.

TCRdb's table, derived via immunoSEQ multiplex PCR, lists solely in-frame clones and lacks some. This table has fewer than 30,000 clones, around 81% appearing once. This sequence originates from a girl aged 2 to 10 with cystic fibrosis. The V call is TRBV2, the J call TRBJ1-2; D gene ambiguous. What was sequenced was blood. CDR3 in amino acids: CASSPGNYGYTF. CDR3 nucleotide sequence: TGTGCCAGCAGCCCCGGAAACTATGGCTACACCTTC.